The entry that follows covers one TCR beta chain sequence. There are 13 residues in the CDR3. CDR1 and CDR2 from the germline V gene are SQVTM and ANQGSEA. V lost 1 base and J lost 4, with 10 bases in between. In the authors' methods: Estimated nucleated cell counts came from reference gene primer amplification. The assay was immunoSEQ multiplex PCR, and TCRdb's table has in-frame clones only and misses some. That table supplies the V and J calls and clone size; D and trimming were determined from the DNA. Of more than 55,000 clones in the sample, around 89% were seen once. This sample is part of a study of blood T cell repertoires in COVID-19. About the study: Nucleic acid was either cDNA or gDNA, and it came from T cells, B-cell-depleted T cells, or PBMCs.

The sample consisted of peripheral blood. The TCR originated in a woman in her 70s with acute or convalescent COVID-19. The gene calls are TRBV29-1 and TRBJ1-2; tentative D call: TRBD1 (6 bases). The CDR3 DNA is TGCAGCGTTGAAGCGGGGGGCTCCTATGGCTACACCTTC. Residues: CSVEAGGSYGYTF.